Each of the 12 T cell receptor beta chains below was sequenced from the same sample in a study of PD-1 blockade in mismatch repair-deficient tumors. The table came from immunoSEQ multiplex PCR; TCRdb's copy has only in-frame clones and leaves some out. This table holds about 84,000 clones, 81% found once. Here the sequenced sample was peripheral blood, taken 12 weeks after starting pembrolizumab. All receptors come from an adult with mismatch repair-deficient cancer.

The gene calls are TRBV27 and TRBJ2-3; D gene uncertain. Germline values: CDR1 MNHEY, CDR2 SMNVEV (reference sequence). The CDR3 sequence is 11 residues long. Trimming left V 4 bases short and J 9 bases short, with 8 bases between. The CDR3 DNA sequence: TGTGCCAGCAGTTCCTTCAGCACGCAGTATTTT. Translating it yields CASSSFSTQYF.

This chain joins TRBV5-1 and TRBJ2-6; TRBD1 matches 9 bases. Germline trimming cut 4 bases from V and 0 bases from J; bases unmatched to any gene: 2. There are 16 residues in the CDR3. Germline V gene lookup returns CDR1 SGHRS and CDR2 YFSETQ. CDR3 sequence reads: CASSPTGGSGANVLTF. CDR3 DNA: TGCGCCAGCAGCCCGACAGGGGGCTCTGGGGCCAACGTCCTGACTTTC.

The CDR3 reads CASSDTTVGNTEAFF. For the CDR3, the DNA is TGTGCCAGTAGTGACACAACTGTTGGGAACACTGAAGCTTTCTTT. The gene calls are TRBV19 and TRBJ1-1; D unclear. The CDR3 is 15 residues long. Germline CDR1 LNHDA, CDR2 SQIVND (reference sequence). V lost 5 bases and J 1 base, leaving 14 bases between the germline ends.

The V call is TRBV4-2, the J call TRBJ1-3, with 8 bases aligning to TRBD1. CDR1 LGHNA and CDR2 YNFKEQ come from the germline V gene. Unmatched junction bases numbered 6, after V lost 4 bases and J lost 4 bases. The CDR3 is 15 residues long. The CDR3 region has the DNA TGTGCCAGCAGCCTTAGGACAGGGCACGGAAACACCATATATTTT. This gives the protein CASSLRTGHGNTIYF.

This clone was seen a few times. The chain joins TRBV27 to TRBJ1-2, with D perhaps matching TRBD1 (6 bases). Germline V gene lookup returns CDR1 MNHEY and CDR2 SMNVEV (reference sequence). CDR3 length: 13 amino acids. V was pared by 6 bases and J by 9 bases, with 17 bases between. In DNA form, the CDR3 reads TGTGCCAGCAGCCAGGGACAATTCCGGAGCTACACCTTC. Its protein product is CASSQGQFRSYTF.

This CDR3 reads CARSKRGQAVREQYF. The CDR3 region has the DNA TGTGCCAGAAGCAAGAGAGGACAGGCCGTCCGGGAGCAGTACTTC. The chain is built from TRBV5-3 and TRBJ2-7, with 7 bases lining up with TRBD1. TRBV5-3 counts as an open reading frame of uncertain function. V was pared by 4 bases and J by 7 bases, with 14 bases of the junction left unmatched. This CDR3 has 15 residues.

The chain combines TRBV7-9 with TRBJ2-5, with 7 nucleotides matching TRBD2. CDR1 SEHNR and CDR2 FQNEAQ come from the germline V gene (reference sequence). V gave up 5 bases and J gave up 3 bases; unmatched junction bases: 6. CDR3 length equals 14 residues. Here the CDR3 DNA reads TGTGCCAGCAGCAGGGGACTACTGGAAGAGACCCAGTACTTC. Its protein product is CASSRGLLEETQYF.

This clone was detected only once. The chain joins TRBV27 to TRBJ2-7; D is unresolved. Between the trimmed V and J ends, which lost 5 bases and 2 bases, there was a span of 10 bases. Germline values: CDR1 MNHEY, CDR2 SMNVEV (reference sequence). The CDR3 runs 13 residues. Here the CDR3 reads CASSPRLAYEQYF. As DNA, the CDR3 is TGTGCCAGCAGTCCACGACTCGCCTACGAGCAGTACTTC.

This rearrangement joins TRBV7-6 to TRBJ2-1; TRBD2 agrees at 8 bases. The V segment lost 4 bases and the J segment 4 bases; nucleotides outside the gene matches: 9. The germline V gene has CDR1 SGHVS and CDR2 FNYEAQ. CDR3 length: 16 residues. CDR3 nucleotides: TGTGCCAGCAGCTGGGGAGCGGGAGTGGGTTACAATGAGCAGTTCTTC. Translating gives CASSWGAGVGYNEQFF.

V usage is TRBV7-9 and J usage is TRBJ1-2; D gene ambiguous. CDR3 length equals 12 residues. With 5 bases removed from V and 8 bases from J, the gap between germline ends came to 12 bases. CDR1 is SEHNR, CDR2 FQNEAQ, per germline (reference sequence). The CDR3 reads CASSLPDSGYTF. Here the CDR3 DNA reads TGTGCCAGCAGCCTCCCAGACTCAGGCTACACCTTC.

The chain carries TRBV27 and TRBJ1-2, with D hard to call. This CDR3 region has 15 residues. Between the trimmed V and J ends, which lost 5 bases and 8 bases, there was a span of 21 bases. The germline CDR1 and CDR2 sequences are MNHEY and SMNVEV (reference sequence). The CDR3 sequence: CASSLVLGETRGYTF. DNA for the CDR3: TGTGCCAGCAGTCTCGTCCTTGGGGAGACGCGGGGCTACACCTTC.

This chain links TRBV7-6 with TRBJ2-1; 14 bases agree with TRBD2. The CDR3 covers 20 residues. V trimming: 2 bases; J trimming: 0 bases; junction bases outside the gene matches: 9. CDR1 is SGHVS, CDR2 FNYEAQ, per germline. The CDR3 DNA follows: TGTGCCAGCAGCTTAAGCAGACTAGCGGGAGGGATGAGCTCCTACAATGAGCAGTTCTTC. Translated, it gives CASSLSRLAGGMSSYNEQFF.